This T cell receptor beta chain was recorded in a study of radiation and T cells in renal cell carcinoma. Study outcomes and limitations: From baseline, blood top tumor clonotypes peaked at 2 weeks post-radiation. Pretreatment tumor biopsies were lacking, so baseline clonotypes are unknown.

On this clone itself: What it binds is not known.

Clones were sequenced by immunoSEQ multiplex PCR, and TCRdb holds only the in-frame ones, with some missing. Of about 20,000 clones listed, around 80% are singletons. Time point specified: baseline pretreatment blood. Specified treatment: 15 Gy SBRT to primary tumor, nephrectomy 4 weeks later. The tumor was a clear cell renal cell carcinoma. From germline, CDR1 is MNHEY and CDR2 SMNVEV (reference sequence). V was clipped by 6 bases and J by 6 bases, with 22 bases between them. The CDR3 has 16 amino acids. The TCR was taken from a man between 60 and 75 years old with renal cell carcinoma. The source material was blood, sampled from a patient whose treatment included radiotherapy and nephrectomy. J is TRBJ2-3 and V is TRBV27; unclear D gene. The CDR3 DNA follows: TGTGCCAGCAGCCTCAACGTTGTACCCCCACAGGATACGCAGTATTTT. Protein product: CASSLNVVPPQDTQYF.